Following are 21 T cell receptor beta chains from one sample sequenced in a study of T cells after yellow fever vaccination. A single record per CDR3 protein comes from TCRdb applying MiXCR to the 5' RACE reads. Of hundreds of thousands of distinct CDR3 sequences in the sample, roughly 11% were seen once. Sequences were derived from PBMCs, sampled on the day of the first yellow fever vaccination. Every receptor here comes from a man between 18 and 29 years old who received the YFV17D yellow fever vaccine.

This clonotype has a handful of counts. This sequence joins TRBV29-1 and TRBJ1-4, with D maybe TRBD1 (5 bases). Trimming took 0 bases from V and 10 from J, leaving 15 bases between them. CDR1 and CDR2 (germline): SQVTM, ANQGSEA. This CDR3 spans 14 amino acids. The CDR3: CSVEDSTAGGKLFF. CDR3 bases: TGCAGCGTTGAAGATTCGACAGCGGGAGGAAAACTGTTTTTT.

The chain is built from TRBV7-9 and TRBJ2-3, with no clear D. Trimming pared 1 base from V and 8 bases from J, leaving 4 bases between. The germline gives CDR1 SEHNR, CDR2 FQNEAQ (reference sequence). This CDR3 is built from 11 residues. In nucleotides, the CDR3 is TGTGCCAGCAGCTTAGTAGGTACGCAGTATTTT. Translated: CASSLVGTQYF.

This clonotype was counted only a few times. The J gene is TRBJ1-2, the V gene TRBV20-1; D gene unclear. This CDR3 region has 13 residues. Trimming stripped 5 bases from V and 9 bases from J, with 19 bases between. Germline CDR1 reads DFQATT; CDR2 reads SNEGSKA (reference sequence). CDR3 in DNA: TGCAGTGCTGTCCTTTGGGGAACTAATAGCTACACCTTC. Protein: CSAVLWGTNSYTF.

This chain connects TRBV10-3 to TRBJ2-5; TRBD1 matches 7 bases. Germline lookup yields CDR1 ENHRY and CDR2 SYGVKD. The J segment lost 2 bases and the V segment lost 6 bases, leaving 3 bases of the junction unmatched. This CDR3 has 13 amino acids. The chain's CDR3 is CAIREQGQETQYF. The CDR3 nucleotides are TGTGCCATCAGAGAACAGGGGCAAGAGACCCAGTACTTC.

The chain couples TRBV5-5 to TRBJ1-1; 7 bases are a match to TRBD1. The CDR3 loop spans 14 amino acids. Losses at the gene ends were 4 bases for V and 0 bases for J; bases not matched to a gene: 3. Germline CDR1 reads SGHKS; CDR2 reads YYEKEE (reference sequence). This CDR3 is CASSATGLNTEAFF. In DNA form, the CDR3 reads TGTGCCAGCAGCGCGACAGGGTTGAACACTGAAGCTTTCTTT. The full variable domain, in which reference TRBV5-5 and TRBJ1-1 provide the parts outside the CDR3, is DAGVTQSPTHLIKTRGQQVTLRCSPISGHKSVSWYQQVLGQGPQFIFQYYEKEERGRGNFPDRFSARQFPNYSSELNVNALLLGDSALYLCASSATGLNTEAFFGQGTRLTVV.

The chain is built from TRBV5-1 and TRBJ1-1, with D tentatively TRBD1 (6 bases). The CDR3 loop spans 16 amino acids. The V gene's germline CDR1 is SGHRS and CDR2 YFSETQ. V was clipped by 4 bases and J by 0 bases, with 16 bases between them. Written as DNA, the CDR3 is TGCGCCAGCAGCCCATTTTCCAGGGGACTGAACACTGAAGCTTTCTTT. Amino acids: CASSPFSRGLNTEAFF.

This clonotype was seen a handful of times. J is TRBJ1-2 and V is TRBV6-5; TRBD1 might be the D (6 bases). Trimming took off 3 bases at V and 8 bases at J, with 16 bases between the two ends. This CDR3 is built from 14 residues. Per the germline V gene, CDR1 is MNHEY and CDR2 is SVGAGI. The CDR3 region is CASSYRGGEGGYTF. CDR3 coding DNA: TGTGCCAGCAGTTATAGGGGGGGTGAGGGGGGCTACACCTTC.

This clonotype has a handful of counts. The chain couples TRBV7-9 to TRBJ1-1, with D tentatively TRBD1 (6 bases). This CDR3 comprises 14 residues. Germline CDR1 reads SEHNR; CDR2 reads FQNEAQ (reference sequence). Trimming pared 10 bases from V and 4 bases from J, leaving 19 bases between. CDR3 sequence (DNA): TGTGCCACCACCCAAGGGGGGCTTGGCACTGAAGCTTTCTTT. It specifies CATTQGGLGTEAFF.

The chain couples TRBV9 to TRBJ2-1; the match to TRBD1 covers 7 bases. Germline trimming cut 4 bases from V and 5 bases from J; bases unmatched to any gene: 12. The germline V gene has CDR1 SGDLS and CDR2 YYNGEE. The CDR3 sequence is 16 residues long. The CDR3 is CASSPRDRLRHNEQFF. Written as DNA, the CDR3 is TGTGCCAGCAGCCCACGGGACAGATTGCGCCACAATGAGCAGTTCTTC.

The V and J genes are TRBV7-9 and TRBJ2-5; D gene uncertain. CDR3 length: 13 amino acids. Trimming cost V 0 bases and J 5 bases, with 7 bases left between them. The V gene's germline CDR1 is SEHNR and CDR2 FQNEAQ (reference sequence). CDR3 in amino acids: CASSLAEDETQYF. The CDR3 region has the DNA TGTGCCAGCAGCTTAGCGGAAGATGAGACCCAGTACTTC.

CDR3 nucleotide sequence: TGTGCCAGCAGATCTCAGGGTAGATATCAGCCCCAGCATTTT. Protein sequence: CASRSQGRYQPQHF. This chain links TRBV6-2 or TRBV6-3 with TRBJ1-5, with D possibly being TRBD1 (5 bases). Germline lookup yields CDR1 MNHEY and CDR2 SVGEGT. CDR3 size: 14 residues. V shed 6 bases and J shed 5 bases, with 14 bases lying between them.

This clonotype was counted a few times. This rearrangement joins TRBV29-1 to TRBJ1-1, with D possibly matching TRBD1 (6 bases). Germline V CDR1 and CDR2: SQVTM, ANQGSEA. The CDR3 contains 14 residues. Trimming took 5 bases from V and 2 from J, leaving 15 bases between them. CDR3 DNA: TGCAGCGTTTTTGGGGGCGGTTCAAACACTGAAGCTTTCTTT. Translating it yields CSVFGGGSNTEAFF.

The chain combines TRBV12-3 or TRBV12-4 with TRBJ1-1, with a weak D call TRBD1 (6 bases). CDR3 length: 14 amino acids. Trimming removed 5 bases from V and 4 bases from J, with 14 bases in between. CDR3: CASSVLGGGTEAFF. The DNA for the CDR3 is TGTGCCAGCAGTGTTCTGGGGGGCGGCACTGAAGCTTTCTTT.

The chain links TRBV6-2 or TRBV6-3 to TRBJ2-2; TRBD2 matches 7 bases. The V gene end was trimmed by 6 bases and the J gene end by 5 bases; junction bases not matched to a gene: 3. The CDR3 length is 13 residues. Per the germline V gene, CDR1 is MNHEY and CDR2 is SVGEGT. CDR3 bases: TGTGCCAGCAGCGATAGCGGGACCGGGGAGCTGTTTTTT. Protein product: CASSDSGTGELFF.

V usage is TRBV28 and J usage is TRBJ2-7; D gene unclear. Deletions cut 5 bases from V and 1 base from J, with 9 bases between. There are 13 residues in the CDR3. Germline values: CDR1 MDHEN, CDR2 SYDVKM. The CDR3 sequence is CASSGLTSYEQYV. CDR3 in DNA: TGTGCCAGCAGTGGTTTAACTTCCTACGAGCAGTACGTC.

The chain carries TRBV28 and TRBJ2-3; possible D gene TRBD2, 6 bases. The V gene's germline CDR1 is MDHEN and CDR2 SYDVKM. V gave up 6 bases and J gave up 2 bases, with 15 bases separating them. The CDR3 is 15 residues long. CDR3 in DNA: TGTGCCAGCAGCCCAAACGGGGGACCCACAGATACGCAGTATTTT. It translates to CASSPNGGPTDTQYF.

The CDR3 region has the DNA TGTGCCAGCAGATGGGGGACTGAAGCTTTCTTT. Its translation: CASRWGTEAFF. The chain joins TRBV3-1 to TRBJ1-1, with a tentative D call TRBD1 (5 bases). V lost 6 bases and J 5 bases, leaving 7 bases between the germline ends. Germline V lookup: CDR1 LGHDT, CDR2 YNNKEL (reference sequence). The length of the CDR3 is 11 residues.

This clonotype was seen more than once but under ten times. V is TRBV18 and J is TRBJ2-2, with D possibly matching TRBD1 (6 bases). This CDR3 is built from 17 residues. Trimming took off 0 bases at V and 2 bases at J, with 13 bases between the two ends. CDR1 is KGHSH, CDR2 LQKENI, per germline. CDR3 nucleotides: TGTGCCAGCTCACCACCGGGGACACTCGTTAACACCGGGGAGCTGTTTTTT. Its translation is CASSPPGTLVNTGELFF.

The rearrangement links TRBV6-2 or TRBV6-3 to TRBJ2-5; a possible D gene is TRBD2 (5 bases). Trimming removed 7 bases from V and 5 bases from J, with 14 bases in between. In germline, CDR1 is MNHEY, CDR2 SVGEGT. CDR3 length: 13 amino acids. The DNA for the CDR3 is TGTGCCAGCAAAAGTACGGGGTACGAGACCCAGTACTTC. Its protein product is CASKSTGYETQYF.

The rearrangement uses TRBV2 and TRBJ2-2, with D perhaps matching TRBD2 (5 bases). Trimming left V 7 bases short and J 6 bases short, with 12 bases between. The germline V gene has CDR1 SNHLY and CDR2 FYNNEI. The CDR3 covers 13 residues. The CDR3 nucleotides read TGTGCCAGCAAAGTCGGGGTGCCCGGGGAGCTGTTTTTT. Amino acids: CASKVGVPGELFF.

This clonotype was seen a few times. This chain connects TRBV11-1 to TRBJ2-1, with D possibly matching TRBD2 (5 bases). The CDR3 totals 15 residues. Looked up from germline, CDR1 is SGHAT and CDR2 is FQDESV (reference sequence). V lost 2 bases and J 8 bases, leaving 16 bases between the germline ends. Written as DNA, the CDR3 is TGTGCCAGCAGCTTAAATGGGCTAGCCCGCGATGAGCAGTTCTTC. Residues: CASSLNGLARDEQFF.